This T cell receptor beta chain was profiled in a study of T cell responses to AZD1222 COVID-19 vaccine (dated by TCRdb to the early 2020s). At the level of the whole study: TCR sequencing was performed for 230 to 250 trial participants, of whom about 210 were given two doses of AZD1222 and around 25 were given two doses of MenACWY control vaccine. Trial participants were enrolled by age into subgroups of 18-55, 56-69 and 70-plus years, and approximately 150, 30 and 60 TCR-sequenced participants, respectively, were included in these subgroups. The paper's findings and limits, for the study overall: Most participants were white British and females outnumbered males, and the authors suggested that clonal diversity may have been underestimated. In the small 56-69-year group, the increase in depth fell short of significance, most likely because of low power. Because no day 14 peak-response samples were available, repertoires were characterized only after the peak T cell response. Conclusions about previously exposed vaccinees were limited because only six AZD1222 recipients were SARS-CoV-2 seropositive at baseline. Reportedly, almost half of the unique spike-specific TCRs recognized epitopes lying outside the regions that are mutated in the B.1.351 and B.1.1.7 variants. After two AZD1222 doses, both the breadth and the depth of spike-specific TCRs were significantly higher than at day 0 and than in MenACWY recipients. Vaccine-associated CD4 TCRs spanned the whole spike protein, with dominant responses in regions 160-218 and 743-854.

Turning to this clone: Its cognate antigen has yet to be identified. No base quality information exists; no much larger clone differs at one position.

The CDR3 regions of human TCRbeta chains were analyzed by immunosequencing. In the source study's methods: TCRs in the repertoires were matched against a reference library of SARS-CoV-2-specific TCRs that had been generated with the MIRA antigen-specificity platform. Breadth was defined as the fraction of unique TCRs that were SARS-CoV-2-associated, and depth was defined as the fraction of total T cells that were SARS-CoV-2-associated. Each spike-specific TCR was assigned to its reactive spike region and to a CD4 or CD8 class using the MIRA data. Log10-transformed breadth and depth values were compared by one-way ANOVA with Sidak's multiple comparisons tests. TCRdb obtained this table from immuneACCESS and retained in-frame rearrangements with V and J assigned. These tables miss some clones; where compared with another copy, unresolved V genes account for less than half of the shortfall, and the remainder is unexplained. That table supplies the V and J calls and clone size; D and trimming were determined from the DNA. The sample data list 130,000 or so clones, and 75% to 95% of these were observed just once. Roughly 7.5% of the sample comes from the top ten.

Taken with the paper, the label for time point translates to: about 28 days (+/-7) after the second vaccine dose. Interpreted using the paper, the treatment or condition label stands for: meningococcal conjugate vaccine given as trial control. Vaccinee samples came from UK trials COV001 and COV002, including a single-blind randomized controlled phase 2/3 trial of AZD1222 (ChAdOx1 nCoV-19) in healthy adults. For TCRbeta chain sequencing, PBMC samples were collected from trial participants at day 0 and at day 28 after the second dose. The sequences come from peripheral blood, collected 28 days after the second dose of the MenACWY control vaccine. The source of this sequence is an adult who received the MenACWY meningococcal vaccine as a control.

The CDR3 region has the sequence CASSIPGTNEKLFF. DNA sequence: TGTGCCAGTAGTATCCCCGGGACTAATGAAAAACTGTTTTTT. The sequence links TRBV19 to TRBJ1-4; there is no confident call for the D gene. CDR1 and CDR2, per the germline V gene (reference sequence), are LNHDA and SQIVND. A distance of 7 bases separates the germline ends of V and J, which lose 3 bases and 2 bases respectively. Including the terminal cysteine and phenylalanine, the CDR3 comprises 14 residues. Of the read, only the CDR3 DNA is kept; its 42 bases are in frame from base 1.